This T cell receptor beta chain stems from a study of T cell changes during pregnancy in multiple sclerosis. Assay used: immunoSEQ multiplex PCR; TCRdb lists only in-frame clones, some missing. The table records some 52,000 clones, approximately 92% of them present only once. CDR1 is SGHTA and CDR2 is FQGNSA in the germline V gene. The length of the CDR3 is 13 residues. Trimming took 1 base from V and 5 from J, leaving 9 bases between them. The chain employs TRBV7-2 and TRBJ2-7; D ambiguous. The clonotype was recovered from a female donor with multiple sclerosis, enrolled in a pregnancy study. The source material was CD4+ T cells from peripheral blood mononuclear cells, sampled in the third trimester of pregnancy. CDR3 DNA sequence: TGTGCCAGCAGCTTAGTAGATAGAGACGAGCAGTACTTC. Its translation: CASSLVDRDEQYF.